This TCR beta chain was profiled in a study of blood T cell repertoires in COVID-19 (dated by TCRdb to the early 2020s). Broadly, across the study: Samples covering the acute and convalescent phases of COVID-19 were provided by collaborators in the United States, Italy and Spain. The prospective study material was composed of cDNA or gDNA derived from T cells, B-cell-depleted T cells, or PBMCs. The dataset comprised deeply sampled blood TCRbeta repertoires from subjects exposed to, actively infected with, or recovered from COVID-19. The repertoires were released in a freely available public database intended as a resource for research on the immune response to SARS-CoV-2. Samples came from the ongoing ImmuneRACE study (first 160 participants) plus 1,254 subjects from 6 global collaborators. Sample metadata almost always included a de-identified subject ID, COVID-19 status, age in years and sex. Where available, HLA class I and class II types were taken from metadata supplied by the sample provider and were not determined by assay-based typing.

The collaborating institutions used their own protocols to collect whole blood in K2EDTA tubes. For TCRbeta analysis, collaborator samples were shipped as frozen whole blood, as isolated PBMCs, or as DNA extracted from either sample type. Findings and caveats that apply to the study as a whole: How much clinical and demographic metadata was included differed by source and by participant, and the metadata was provided uncurated.

This clone was seen more than once but under ten times. The antigen this receptor binds is unknown. Base qualities are missing; no much larger clone stands one base away. The immunoSEQ Assay, a bias-controlled multiplex PCR, was used to amplify TCRbeta CDR3 regions from genomic DNA. The authors processed their data as follows. Within the assay, amplification of reference gene primers was used to estimate how many nucleated cells each sample contained. To quantify the absolute abundance of each unique TCRbeta CDR3 rearrangement, sequence reads were collapsed and filtered. For each sample, productive Simpson clonality was calculated as the square root of Simpson's diversity index over productive rearrangements. Drawn from immuneACCESS, this table holds only the in-frame rearrangements with V and J called that TCRdb kept. Clones are partly lost; checked studies trace under half to an unresolved V gene and leave the rest unexplained. V and J calls and clone size are as listed in that table; D and trimming were resolved from the DNA. The sample table records about 140,000 clones; roughly four fifths of these occur just once. The top ten clonotypes cover less than 5% of the sample.

Per the germline V gene, ENHRY is the CDR1 and SYGVKD is the CDR2. The cysteine opens and the phenylalanine closes a CDR3 of 16 amino acids. Kept here is only the CDR3 DNA, which spans 48 bases and is read in frame from base 1. V lost 0 bases and J lost 2 bases; the stretch between them is 12 bases long. The chain is made from TRBV10-3 and TRBJ2-3; the D gene cannot be resolved reliably. The clonotype originates from a woman older than 75 with acute or convalescent COVID-19. Sequenced material: peripheral blood. DNA sequence: TGTGCCATCAGTGAGTCGGGCCGTTCTCTCACAGATACGCAGTATTTT. Its protein product is CAISESGRSLTDTQYF.